The 3 T cell receptor beta chains reported below all come from one sample, sequenced in a study of T-cell memory formation after mild COVID-19. TCRdb ran MiXCR on the 5' RACE reads and lists one entry per CDR3 protein. The sample carries some 410,000 distinct CDR3 sequences, roughly a quarter recorded once. The sample consisted of PBMCs or a T cell subset sorted from them (not recorded which). The receptors were sampled from an adult woman who had mild COVID-19 (a few samples of this study predate the infection). Cell type and time point are not known.

The chain uses TRBV12-3 or TRBV12-4 and TRBJ2-2; the D is unclear. V was pared by 6 bases and J by 4 bases, with 12 bases between. The CDR3 extends over 14 amino acids. The CDR3 is CASRPQPGTGELFF. The DNA for the CDR3 is TGTGCCAGCAGACCTCAGCCCGGCACCGGGGAGCTGTTTTTT.

This clonotype was detected only a few times. This chain links TRBV11-2 with TRBJ2-7, with 9 bases lining up with TRBD2. The CDR3 has 16 amino acids. Germline trimming cut 1 base from V and 1 base from J; bases unmatched to any gene: 5. Germline CDR1 reads SGHAT; CDR2 reads FQNNGV. The CDR3 DNA reads TGTGCCAGCAGCTTAGCCGCGAGCGGGGGGTCCTACGAGCAGTACTTC. It is translated as CASSLAASGGSYEQYF.

The rearrangement uses TRBV7-8 and TRBJ2-7, with D possibly matching TRBD1 (5 bases). The CDR3 length is 13 residues. Germline V gene lookup returns CDR1 SGHVS and CDR2 FQNEAQ. V gave up 5 bases and J gave up 6 bases, with 14 bases separating them. The CDR3 here is CASSPGQGPEQYF. In DNA form, the CDR3 reads TGTGCCAGCAGCCCAGGGCAGGGTCCCGAGCAGTACTTC. Variable domain in full (rest from reference TRBV7-8 and TRBJ2-7): GAGVSQSPRYKVAKRGQDVALRCDPISGHVSLFWYQQALGQGPEFLTYFQNEAQLDKSGLPSDRFFAERPEGSVSTLKIQRTQQEDSAVYLCASSPGQGPEQYFGPGTRLTVT.